This entry describes one TCR beta chain. Its antigen is still unknown. Primers included in the PCR were 60 Vbeta and 13 Jbeta primers. Using immunoSEQ multiplex PCR, the repertoire was profiled, and TCRdb retains in-frame clones only, with some absent. Altogether 200,000 to 250,000 clones are present, 85% to 90% being singletons, with the ten largest covering 1.3%. The sample is drawn from a study of cytomegalovirus exposure and HLA in healthy donors. Study in general: An early release of data contained tens of millions of unique TCRs, which came from HLA-typed donors.

Study-wide points: Other equally common chains were less clonally expanded than HLA-associated TCR beta chains, a later analysis showed. A later analysis appeared to link common viral pathogens to several of the most significant clusters.

No CMV serostatus was recorded for this donor. The ends lost 0 bases at V and 4 bases at J; junction bases unmatched: 5. This CDR3 has 15 residues. Germline CDR1 is MNHEY and CDR2 is SVGAGI. This sequence joins TRBV6-5 and TRBJ1-1, with TRBD1 identical over 7 bases. This TCR derives from a human donor in good health. Material: PBMCs. The CDR3 DNA sequence: TGTGCCAGCAGTTACTCCATCAGGGGGGCCACTGAAGCTTTCTTT. It specifies CASSYSIRGATEAFF.